This TCR beta chain was sequenced for a study of shared clonotypes between healthy human individuals. Findings of the study overall: Naive subsets generally exceeded memory subsets in estimated richness. Relative to clonotypes present in all four donors, those not shared had lower generation probabilities.

CD8 cells regarded as naive lacked CD45RO, were positively chosen for CCR7, and omitted terminally differentiated effector memory CD45RA+ cells. As to this clone: The target antigen is unknown.

The assay was immunoSEQ multiplex PCR, and TCRdb's table has in-frame clones only and misses some. The sample contains 1.5 million to 2.5 million clones, 85% to 95% of which appear only once. The CDR3 totals 15 residues. Germline CDR1 is MNHEY and CDR2 is SMNVEV (reference sequence). Trimming cost V 2 bases and J 2 bases, with 13 bases left between them. The genes are TRBV27 and TRBJ2-7; D unclear. Sequencing input: naive CD8+ T cells sorted from blood. The source of this sequence is a man between 18 and 35 years old in good health. The CDR3 nucleotides are TGTGCCAGCAGTTTAATGGGCCCCTCAGCCTACGAGCAGTACTTC. Translating it yields CASSLMGPSAYEQYF.